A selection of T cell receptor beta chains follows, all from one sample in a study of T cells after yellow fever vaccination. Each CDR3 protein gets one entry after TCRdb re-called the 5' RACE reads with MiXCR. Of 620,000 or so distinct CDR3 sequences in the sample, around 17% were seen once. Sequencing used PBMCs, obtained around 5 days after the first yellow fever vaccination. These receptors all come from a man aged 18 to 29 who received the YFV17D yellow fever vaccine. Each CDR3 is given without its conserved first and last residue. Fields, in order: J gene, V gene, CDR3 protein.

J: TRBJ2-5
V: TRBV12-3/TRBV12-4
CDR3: ASSLPEAQETQY

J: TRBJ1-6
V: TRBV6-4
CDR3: ASSDSGVGNSPLH

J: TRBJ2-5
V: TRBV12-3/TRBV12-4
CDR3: ASSSPGQGKRAQY

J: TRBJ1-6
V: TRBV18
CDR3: ASSPREGNSPLH

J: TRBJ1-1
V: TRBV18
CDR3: ASSPDRRGEAF

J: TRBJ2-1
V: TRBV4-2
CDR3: ASSGGTRLYEQF

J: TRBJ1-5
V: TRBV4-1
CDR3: ASSRGDRTSQPQH

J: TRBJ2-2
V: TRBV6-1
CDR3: ARTDRGVNGELF

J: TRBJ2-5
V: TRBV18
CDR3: ASSSNRGGQETQY

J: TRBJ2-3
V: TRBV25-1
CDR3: ASSEFPSSDTQY

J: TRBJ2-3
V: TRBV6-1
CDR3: ASRTSGGPSTDTQY

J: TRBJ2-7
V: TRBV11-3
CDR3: ASSPRESGEQY

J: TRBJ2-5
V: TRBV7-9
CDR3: ASSPSQLQETQY

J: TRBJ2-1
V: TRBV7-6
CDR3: ASSQRGILGNEQF

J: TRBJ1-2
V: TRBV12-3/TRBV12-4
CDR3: ASSLAQNTGINYGYT

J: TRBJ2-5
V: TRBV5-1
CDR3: ASSLEPEETQY

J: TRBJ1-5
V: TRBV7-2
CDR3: ASSFVSGDQPQH

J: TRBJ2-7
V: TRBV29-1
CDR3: SVEGRVGHLYEQY

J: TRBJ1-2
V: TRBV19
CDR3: ASSRQHAVRYGYT

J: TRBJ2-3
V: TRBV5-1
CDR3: ASSFRQGPDTQY

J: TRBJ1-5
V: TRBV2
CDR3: ASSATGLNQPQH

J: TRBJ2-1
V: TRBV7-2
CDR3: ASSLNAANSQF

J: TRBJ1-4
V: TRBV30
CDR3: AWSDGLNEKLF

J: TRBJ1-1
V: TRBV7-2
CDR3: ASSSKIRGEAF

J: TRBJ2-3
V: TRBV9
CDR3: ASSVELGTPTRTDTQY

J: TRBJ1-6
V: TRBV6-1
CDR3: ASSKGRAPSPLH

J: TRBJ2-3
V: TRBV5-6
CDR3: ASTPGGGSDTQY

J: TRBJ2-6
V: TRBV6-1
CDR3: ASSRGQGFFSGANVLT

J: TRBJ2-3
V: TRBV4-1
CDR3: ASSQDRFTDTQY

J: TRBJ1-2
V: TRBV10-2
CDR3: ASKGDRGLTPRSYGYT

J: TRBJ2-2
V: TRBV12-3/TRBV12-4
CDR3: ASILTEISTGELF

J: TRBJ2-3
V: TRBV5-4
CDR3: ASSYYQDRAVTDTQY

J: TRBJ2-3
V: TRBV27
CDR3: ASRETGPDTQY

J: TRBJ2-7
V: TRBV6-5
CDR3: ASSYGVDGYEQY

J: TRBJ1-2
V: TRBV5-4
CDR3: ASSQQGTGNYGYT

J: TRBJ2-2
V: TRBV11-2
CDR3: ASSFVSPDRVLHTNTGELF